This T cell receptor (beta chain) was identified in a study of cytomegalovirus exposure and HLA in healthy donors. J lost 4 bases, V lost 0 bases, and 5 bases had no gene match. Germline assignment: CDR1 GTSNPN and CDR2 SVGIG (reference sequence). This CDR3 is 16 amino acids long. The PCR made use of 60 Vbeta and 13 Jbeta primers. Sequenced by immunoSEQ multiplex PCR; TCRdb stores in-frame clones only, minus some. The table has more than 90,000 clones, about two thirds seen once; the top ten hold roughly 8.7%. Sequencing was done on a sample of PBMCs. The chain joins TRBV30 to TRBJ2-1; TRBD2 matches at 11 bases. The TCR sequence derives from a man under 40 in good health and CMV-seropositive. The CDR3 coding sequence is TGTGCCTGGAGTGTAATAGCGGGAGGGCCTTACAATGAGCAGTTCTTC. It codes for CAWSVIAGGPYNEQFF.